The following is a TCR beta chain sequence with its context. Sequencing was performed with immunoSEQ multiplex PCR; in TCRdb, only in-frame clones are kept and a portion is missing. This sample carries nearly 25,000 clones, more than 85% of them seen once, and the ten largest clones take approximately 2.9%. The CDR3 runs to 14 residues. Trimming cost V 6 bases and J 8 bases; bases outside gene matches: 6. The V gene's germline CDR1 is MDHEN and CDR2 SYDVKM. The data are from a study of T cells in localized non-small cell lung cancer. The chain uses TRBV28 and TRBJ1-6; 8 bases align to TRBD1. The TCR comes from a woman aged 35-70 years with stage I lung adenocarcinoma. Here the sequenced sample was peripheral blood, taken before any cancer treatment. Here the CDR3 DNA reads TGTGCCAGCAGCCCAGGACAGGGTGATTCACCCCTCCACTTT. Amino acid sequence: CASSPGQGDSPLHF.